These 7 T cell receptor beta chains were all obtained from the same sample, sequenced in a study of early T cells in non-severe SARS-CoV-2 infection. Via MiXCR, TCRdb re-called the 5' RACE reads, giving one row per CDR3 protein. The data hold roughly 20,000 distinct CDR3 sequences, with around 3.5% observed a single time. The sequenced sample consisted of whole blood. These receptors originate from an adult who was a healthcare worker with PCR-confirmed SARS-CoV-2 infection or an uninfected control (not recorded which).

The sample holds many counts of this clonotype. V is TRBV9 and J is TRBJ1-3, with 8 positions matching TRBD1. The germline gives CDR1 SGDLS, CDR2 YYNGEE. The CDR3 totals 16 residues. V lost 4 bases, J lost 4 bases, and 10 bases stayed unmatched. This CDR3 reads CASSTTGQGAGNTIYF. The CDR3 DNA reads TGTGCCAGCAGCACTACAGGACAGGGTGCAGGAAACACCATATATTTT. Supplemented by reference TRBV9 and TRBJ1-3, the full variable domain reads DSGVTQTPKHLITATGQRVTLRCSPRSGDLSVYWYQQSLDQGLQFLIQYYNGEERAKGNILERFSAQQFPDLHSELNLSSLELGDSALYFCASSTTGQGAGNTIYFGEGSWLTVV.

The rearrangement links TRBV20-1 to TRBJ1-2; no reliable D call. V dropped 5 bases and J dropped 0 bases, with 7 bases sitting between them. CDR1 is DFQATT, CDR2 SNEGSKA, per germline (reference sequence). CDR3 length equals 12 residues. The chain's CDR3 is CSAQTANYGYTF. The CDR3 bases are TGCAGTGCTCAGACCGCTAACTATGGCTACACCTTC.

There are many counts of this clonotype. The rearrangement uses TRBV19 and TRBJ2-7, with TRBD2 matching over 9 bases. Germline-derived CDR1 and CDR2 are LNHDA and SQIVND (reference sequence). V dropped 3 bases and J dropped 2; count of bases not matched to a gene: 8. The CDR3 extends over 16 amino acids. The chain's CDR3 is CASSMQGGLATYEQYF. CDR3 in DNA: TGTGCCAGTAGTATGCAGGGAGGACTAGCGACCTACGAGCAGTACTTC.

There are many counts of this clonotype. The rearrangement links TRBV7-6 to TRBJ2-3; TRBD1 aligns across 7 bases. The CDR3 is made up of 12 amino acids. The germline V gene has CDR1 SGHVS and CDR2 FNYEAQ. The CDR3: CAKPQGADTQYF. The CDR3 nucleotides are TGTGCGAAACCCCAGGGGGCAGATACGCAGTATTTT.

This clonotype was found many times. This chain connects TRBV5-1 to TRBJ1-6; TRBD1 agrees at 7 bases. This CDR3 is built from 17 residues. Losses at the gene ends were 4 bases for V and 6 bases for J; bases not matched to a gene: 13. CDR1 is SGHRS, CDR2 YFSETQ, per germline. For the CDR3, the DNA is TGCGCCAGCAGCCCCCACTCAGAGGGGGCGTCTAATTCACCCCTCCACTTT. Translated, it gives CASSPHSEGASNSPLHF.

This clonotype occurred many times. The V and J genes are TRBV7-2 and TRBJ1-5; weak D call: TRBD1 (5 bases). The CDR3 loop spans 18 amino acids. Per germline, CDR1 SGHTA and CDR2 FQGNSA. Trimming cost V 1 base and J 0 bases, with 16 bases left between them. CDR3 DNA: TGTGCCAGCAGCTTAGTGGGGCCGGGGCCTTATAGCAATCAGCCCCAGCATTTT. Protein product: CASSLVGPGPYSNQPQHF.

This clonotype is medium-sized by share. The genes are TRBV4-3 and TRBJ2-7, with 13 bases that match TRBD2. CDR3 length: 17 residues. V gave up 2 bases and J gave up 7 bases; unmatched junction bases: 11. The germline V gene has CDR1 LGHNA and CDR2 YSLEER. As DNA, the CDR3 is TGCGCCAGCAGCCAAAGTCGGACTAGCGGGAGCCGTGGGGAGCAGTACTTC. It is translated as CASSQSRTSGSRGEQYF.